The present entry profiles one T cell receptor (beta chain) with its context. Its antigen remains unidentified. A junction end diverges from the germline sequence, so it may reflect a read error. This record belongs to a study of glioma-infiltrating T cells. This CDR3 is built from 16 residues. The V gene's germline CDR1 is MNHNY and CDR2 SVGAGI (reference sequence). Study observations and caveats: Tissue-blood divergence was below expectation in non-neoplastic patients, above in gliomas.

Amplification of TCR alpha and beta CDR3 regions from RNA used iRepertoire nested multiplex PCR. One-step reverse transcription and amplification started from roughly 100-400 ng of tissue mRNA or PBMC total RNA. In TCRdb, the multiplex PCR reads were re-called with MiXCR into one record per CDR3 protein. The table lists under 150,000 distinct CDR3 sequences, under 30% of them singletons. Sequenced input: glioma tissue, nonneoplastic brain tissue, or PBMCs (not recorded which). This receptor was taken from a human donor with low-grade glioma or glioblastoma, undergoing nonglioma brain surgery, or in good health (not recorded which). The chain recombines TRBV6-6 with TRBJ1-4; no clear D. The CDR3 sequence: CASNYSKGTTNEKLFF. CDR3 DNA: TGTGCCAGCAATTACTCGAAAGGGACAACTAATGAAAAACTGTTTTTT.